The 24 T cell receptor beta chains below all came from one sample that was sequenced in a study of blood T cell repertoires in COVID-19. TCRdb's table, derived via immunoSEQ multiplex PCR, lists solely in-frame clones and lacks some. The sample holds 150,000 or so clones, about 90% seen once. Sequenced input: peripheral blood. Receptor source: a man older than 75 with acute or convalescent COVID-19.

This chain uses TRBV7-2 with TRBJ2-7; D gene unclear. CDR1 and CDR2 from the germline V gene are SGHTA and FQGNSA. The V and J ends lost 0 bases and 6 bases respectively, with 15 bases between them. This CDR3 is built from 15 residues. CDR3 amino acids: CASSLASTLPREQYF. The CDR3 DNA is TGTGCCAGCAGCTTAGCGAGTACCCTACCTCGCGAGCAGTACTTC.

The rearrangement uses TRBV10-3 and TRBJ2-3; 9 bases fit TRBD2. The CDR3 is 16 residues long. The V segment lost 5 bases and the J segment 3 bases; nucleotides outside the gene matches: 9. Germline assignment: CDR1 ENHRY and CDR2 SYGVKD. CDR3 DNA sequence: TGTGCCATCAGTCCCACGGCGGGAGGGCTTACAGATACGCAGTATTTT. It yields the protein CAISPTAGGLTDTQYF.

The CDR3 region has the DNA TGCGCCAGCAGCCAAGCGAGGGACAGGGGATACGAGCAGTACTTC. Translating it yields CASSQARDRGYEQYF. This rearrangement joins TRBV4-1 to TRBJ2-7, with 10 nucleotides matching TRBD1. This CDR3 has 15 amino acids. CDR1 is MGHRA and CDR2 is YSYEKL in the germline V gene. V lost 1 base to trimming and J lost 4 bases; unmatched junction nucleotides: 4.

This sequence joins TRBV5-1 and TRBJ2-1; 7 positions match TRBD2. V gave up 3 bases and J gave up 0 bases; unmatched junction bases: 3. This CDR3 spans 15 amino acids. Germline V gene lookup returns CDR1 SGHRS and CDR2 YFSETQ. CDR3 in amino acids: CASSSLANSYNEQFF. The CDR3 region has the DNA TGCGCCAGCAGCTCACTAGCGAACTCCTACAATGAGCAGTTCTTC. Complete variable domain (other parts from reference TRBV5-1 and TRBJ2-1): KAGVTQTPRYLIKTRGQQVTLSCSPISGHRSVSWYQQTPGQGLQFLFEYFSETQRNKGNFPGRFSGRQFSNSRSEMNVSTLELGDSALYLCASSSLANSYNEQFFGPGTRLTVL.

The chain recombines TRBV11-1 with TRBJ2-7, with TRBD1 matching over 8 bases. The CDR3 covers 14 residues. Looked up from germline, CDR1 is SGHAT and CDR2 is FQDESV (reference sequence). Trimming removed 4 bases from V and 1 base from J; junction bases left unmatched: 3. The CDR3 region is CASSSRDRSYEQYF. The CDR3 DNA reads as TGTGCCAGCAGCTCCCGGGACAGGTCCTACGAGCAGTACTTC.

The chain recombines TRBV4-1 with TRBJ2-1; 10 nucleotides align to TRBD1. This CDR3 comprises 16 residues. V gave up 4 bases and J gave up 4 bases; unmatched junction bases: 7. In germline, CDR1 is MGHRA, CDR2 YSYEKL. The CDR3 is CASSRSGTGDYNEQFF. CDR3 DNA: TGCGCCAGCAGCCGCTCCGGGACAGGGGATTACAATGAGCAGTTCTTC.

The rearrangement joins TRBV5-5 to TRBJ2-3, with 9 bases matching TRBD2. CDR1 and CDR2 (germline): SGHKS, YYEKEE (reference sequence). The trim removed 4 bases at V and 6 bases at J, leaving 3 bases unmatched. The CDR3 sequence is 13 residues long. CDR3 amino acids: CASSLAGLDTQYF. CDR3 coding DNA: TGTGCCAGCAGCCTAGCGGGACTGGATACGCAGTATTTT.

The V gene is TRBV6-5, the J gene TRBJ1-2, with TRBD1 matching 10 bases. V lost 7 bases and J lost 2; bases outside the gene matches: 4. CDR1 MNHEY and CDR2 SVGAGI come from the germline V gene. The CDR3 has 14 residues. Written as DNA, the CDR3 is TGTGCCAGCAAACCGGGACAGGGGAACTATGGCTACACCTTC. It yields the protein CASKPGQGNYGYTF.

The table lists this clone with a count of one. This rearrangement joins TRBV5-1 to TRBJ2-7, with 13 bases fitting TRBD2. The CDR3 length is 17 residues. Germline V CDR1 and CDR2: SGHRS, YFSETQ. Trimming took 4 bases from V and 2 from J; bases not matched to a gene: 9. The CDR3 sequence is CASSPDRGLAGPYEQYF. The CDR3 nucleotides read TGCGCCAGCAGCCCGGACAGGGGACTAGCGGGGCCCTACGAGCAGTACTTC. Full variable domain (outside the CDR3, taken from reference TRBV5-1 and TRBJ2-7): KAGVTQTPRYLIKTRGQQVTLSCSPISGHRSVSWYQQTPGQGLQFLFEYFSETQRNKGNFPGRFSGRQFSNSRSEMNVSTLELGDSALYLCASSPDRGLAGPYEQYFGPGTRLTVT.

The chain uses TRBV6-5 and TRBJ1-4; the D gene is possibly TRBD1 (6 bases). The CDR3 is made up of 14 amino acids. The V end was cut by 6 bases, the J end by 4 bases, with 12 bases between. Germline assignment: CDR1 MNHEY and CDR2 SVGAGI. The chain's CDR3 is CASRRGGFNEKLFF. The CDR3 DNA reads TGTGCCAGCAGGAGGGGGGGCTTTAATGAAAAACTGTTTTTT.

The CDR3 nucleotides read TGTGCCAGCAGTTTGGGGGGGCTAGCAGCTGAGCAGTTCTTC. Protein sequence: CASSLGGLAAEQFF. This chain links TRBV28 with TRBJ2-1; perhaps TRBD2 as D (7 bases). This CDR3 spans 14 amino acids. V shed 3 bases and J shed 9 bases, with 15 bases lying between them. Germline CDR1 reads MDHEN; CDR2 reads SYDVKM.

The chain has TRBV28 and TRBJ2-3; weak D call: TRBD2 (6 bases). Germline CDR1 is MDHEN and CDR2 is SYDVKM. This CDR3 is built from 16 residues. The ends were cut back, 5 bases at V and 2 bases at J, with 17 bases in the middle. CDR3 nucleotide sequence: TGTGCCAGCAGTCCTGCGGGGAGAAGGACCACAGATACGCAGTATTTT. This translates into CASSPAGRRTTDTQYF.

V gene TRBV29-1 combines with J gene TRBJ1-1; the D gene is possibly TRBD1 (5 bases). Germline assignment: CDR1 SQVTM and CDR2 ANQGSEA. The germline V and J ends were trimmed by 4 bases and 11 bases, with 11 bases remaining between them. This CDR3 has 10 residues. The CDR3 region has the DNA TGCAGCGTTGGATCGGGGGAGGCTTTCTTT. As protein: CSVGSGEAFF.

V is TRBV19 and J is TRBJ1-3, with TRBD1 identical over 7 bases. This CDR3 region has 16 residues. Trimming cost V 6 bases and J 0 bases; bases outside gene matches: 8. Germline V gene lookup returns CDR1 LNHDA and CDR2 SQIVND (reference sequence). DNA of the CDR3: TGTGCCAGTAGCCCCATGACAGGGATCTCTGGAAACACCATATATTTT. Protein: CASSPMTGISGNTIYF.

The chain recombines TRBV19 with TRBJ1-5; D remains unclear. CDR3 length: 15 residues. V gave up 7 bases and J gave up 1 base, with 14 bases separating them. Germline CDR1 is LNHDA and CDR2 is SQIVND (reference sequence). The DNA of the CDR3 is TGTGCCAGTACCCCGTGGGCTGCAAGCAATCAGCCCCAGCATTTT. Translating gives CASTPWAASNQPQHF. Supplemented by reference TRBV19 and TRBJ1-5, the full variable domain reads DGGITQSPKYLFRKEGQNVTLSCEQNLNHDAMYWYRQDPGQGLRLIYYSQIVNDFQKGDIAEGYSVSREKKESFPLTVTSAQKNPTAFYLCASTPWAASNQPQHFGDGTRLSIL.

The chain carries TRBV28 and TRBJ1-4; the match to TRBD1 covers 7 bases. Germline CDR1 MDHEN, CDR2 SYDVKM. CDR3 length equals 15 residues. V gave up 5 bases and J gave up 5 bases; unmatched junction bases: 8. CDR3 protein: CASSVRGQLNEKLFF. The CDR3 region has the DNA TGTGCCAGCAGTGTACGGGGACAGCTAAATGAAAAACTGTTTTTT. Based on the CDR3 plus reference TRBV28 and TRBJ1-4, the full variable domain is DVKVTQSSRYLVKRTGEKVFLECVQDMDHENMFWYRQDPGLGLRLIYFSYDVKMKEKGDIPEGYSVSREKKERFSLILESASTNQTSMYLCASSVRGQLNEKLFFGSGTQLSVL.

The chain has TRBV7-9 and TRBJ2-1; 8 nucleotides agree with TRBD2. The CDR3 is made up of 13 amino acids. V trimming: 8 bases; J trimming: 7 bases; junction bases outside the gene matches: 7. The germline gives CDR1 SEHNR, CDR2 FQNEAQ (reference sequence). CDR3 DNA sequence: TGTGCCAGCGCACTAGCGGCAGGAAATGAGCAGTTCTTC. It translates to CASALAAGNEQFF.

This chain uses TRBV28 with TRBJ2-5, with TRBD2 identical over 7 bases. CDR1 is MDHEN, CDR2 SYDVKM, per germline. The CDR3 consists of 15 residues. The V gene end was trimmed by 5 bases and the J gene end by 5 bases; junction bases not matched to a gene: 11. The CDR3 reads CASSPPGGGWETQYF. The CDR3 DNA sequence: TGTGCCAGCAGTCCCCCTGGGGGGGGGTGGGAGACCCAGTACTTC.

The V and J genes are TRBV25-1 and TRBJ1-1; 10 positions agree with TRBD1. The CDR3 totals 17 residues. J lost 0 bases, V lost 4 bases, and 8 bases had no gene match. Germline values: CDR1 MGHDK, CDR2 SYGVNS. CDR3 protein: CASSVGTGAFLNTEAFF. The CDR3, as DNA: TGTGCCAGCAGTGTGGGGACAGGGGCTTTCTTGAACACTGAAGCTTTCTTT.

This CDR3 reads CAISGTGQTYEQYF. The CDR3 DNA follows: TGTGCCATCAGTGGTACGGGACAAACCTACGAGCAGTACTTC. The rearrangement uses TRBV10-3 and TRBJ2-7; D perhaps matches TRBD1 (6 bases). This CDR3 region has 14 residues. Trimming cost V 4 bases and J 2 bases, with 12 bases left between them. The germline V gene encodes CDR1 ENHRY and CDR2 SYGVKD.

The CDR3 nucleotides are TGTGCCAGCAGTCCTGGGACAGTTCCTTACGAGCAGTACTTC. Encoded protein: CASSPGTVPYEQYF. This chain links TRBV7-9 with TRBJ2-7; 7 bases line up with TRBD1. V shed 6 bases and J 4 bases; nucleotides not matched to a gene: 9. The CDR3 is made up of 14 amino acids. Looked up from germline, CDR1 is SEHNR and CDR2 is FQNEAQ (reference sequence).

This clone came up once. The genes are TRBV11-1 and TRBJ2-1, with 8 bases aligning to TRBD1. CDR1 SGHAT and CDR2 FQDESV come from the germline V gene (reference sequence). This CDR3 spans 16 amino acids. V lost 2 bases to trimming and J lost 6 bases; unmatched junction nucleotides: 9. In DNA, the CDR3 is TGTGCCAGCAGCTTAAGACAGGGGTGGGGACGCAATGAGCAGTTCTTC. Translation: CASSLRQGWGRNEQFF.

This chain connects TRBV28 to TRBJ1-1; D not resolved. Trimming shortened V by 3 bases and J by 11 bases, and 13 bases separated the two germline ends. CDR1 and CDR2 from the germline V gene are MDHEN and SYDVKM. The CDR3 contains 12 residues. In DNA form, the CDR3 reads TGTGCCAGCAGTTTCGTCGGACTCGCGGCTTTCTTT. Encoded protein: CASSFVGLAAFF.

The chain couples TRBV19 to TRBJ2-1; TRBD2 matches 10 bases. Trimming removed 5 bases from V and 8 bases from J; junction bases left unmatched: 18. Germline CDR1 reads LNHDA; CDR2 reads SQIVND (reference sequence). The CDR3 sequence is 18 residues long. The CDR3 nucleotides are TGTGCCAGTAGTTCCTTTGGTTGGCGAGCGGGAGGGGTACATGAGCAGTTCTTC. This gives the protein CASSSFGWRAGGVHEQFF.